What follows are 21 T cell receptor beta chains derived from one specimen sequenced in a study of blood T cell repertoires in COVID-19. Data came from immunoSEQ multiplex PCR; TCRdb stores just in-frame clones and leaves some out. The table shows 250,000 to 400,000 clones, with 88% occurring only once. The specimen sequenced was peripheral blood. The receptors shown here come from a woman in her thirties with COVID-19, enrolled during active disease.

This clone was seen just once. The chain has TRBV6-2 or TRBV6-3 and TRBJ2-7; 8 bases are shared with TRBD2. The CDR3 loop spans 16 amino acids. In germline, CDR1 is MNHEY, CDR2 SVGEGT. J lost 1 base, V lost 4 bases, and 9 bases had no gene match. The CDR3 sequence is CASSFSGGVVSYEQYF. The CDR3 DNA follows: TGTGCCAGCAGTTTTTCGGGGGGGGTTGTTTCCTACGAGCAGTACTTC.

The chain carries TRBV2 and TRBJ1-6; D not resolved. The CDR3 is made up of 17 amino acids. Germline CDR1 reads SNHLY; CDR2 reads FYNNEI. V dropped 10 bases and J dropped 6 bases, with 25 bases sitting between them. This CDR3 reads CATSQTYYPIPNSPLHF. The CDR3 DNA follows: TGTGCCACCTCCCAAACATATTATCCCATCCCTAATTCACCCCTCCACTTT. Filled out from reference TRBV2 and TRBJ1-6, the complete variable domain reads EPEVTQTPSHQVTQMGQEVILRCVPISNHLYFYWYRQILGQKVEFLVSFYNNEISEKSEIFDDQFSVERPDGSNFTLKIRSTKLEDSAMYFCATSQTYYPIPNSPLHFGNGTRLTVT.

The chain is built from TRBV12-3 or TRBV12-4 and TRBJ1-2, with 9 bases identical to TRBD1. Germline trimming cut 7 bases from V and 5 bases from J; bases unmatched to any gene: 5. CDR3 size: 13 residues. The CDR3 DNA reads TGTGCCAGCACCCTCGGACAGGGGTATGGCTACACCTTC. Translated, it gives CASTLGQGYGYTF.

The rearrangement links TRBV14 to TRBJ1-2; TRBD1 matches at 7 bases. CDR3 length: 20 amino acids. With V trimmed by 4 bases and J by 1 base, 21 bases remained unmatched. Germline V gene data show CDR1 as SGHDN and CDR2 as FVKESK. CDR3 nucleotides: TGTGCCAGCAGCCCAGGGACAGCGGTTCGAAATCGTCGCGATAACTATGGCTACACCTTC. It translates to CASSPGTAVRNRRDNYGYTF.

CDR3 sequence (DNA): TGTGCCAGTAGTACACGTCGACAGGTCTTTGAAAAACTGTTTTTT. It encodes CASSTRRQVFEKLFF. The chain uses TRBV19 and TRBJ1-4; D might be TRBD1 (6 bases). The germline V gene encodes CDR1 LNHDA and CDR2 SQIVND (reference sequence). The V end was cut by 4 bases, the J end by 7 bases, with 16 bases between. There are 15 residues in the CDR3.

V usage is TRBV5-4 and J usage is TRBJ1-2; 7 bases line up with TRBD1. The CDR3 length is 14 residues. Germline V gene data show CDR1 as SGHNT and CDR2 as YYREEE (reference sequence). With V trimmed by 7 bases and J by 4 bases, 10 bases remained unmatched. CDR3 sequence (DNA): TGTGCCAGCGGTATCGACAGGGTGGTCTATGGCTACACCTTC. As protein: CASGIDRVVYGYTF.

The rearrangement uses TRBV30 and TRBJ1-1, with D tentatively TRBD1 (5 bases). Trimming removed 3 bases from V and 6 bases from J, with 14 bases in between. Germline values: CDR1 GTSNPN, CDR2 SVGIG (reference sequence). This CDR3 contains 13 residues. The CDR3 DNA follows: TGTGCCTGGAGGGGGCAGGTGGTTGCTGAAGCTTTCTTT. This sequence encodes CAWRGQVVAEAFF.

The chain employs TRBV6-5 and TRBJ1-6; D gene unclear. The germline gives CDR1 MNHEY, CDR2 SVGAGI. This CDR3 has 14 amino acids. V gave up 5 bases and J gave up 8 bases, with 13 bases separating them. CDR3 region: CASSTRVVDSPLHF. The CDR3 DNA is TGTGCCAGCAGTACACGGGTTGTGGATTCACCCCTCCACTTT.

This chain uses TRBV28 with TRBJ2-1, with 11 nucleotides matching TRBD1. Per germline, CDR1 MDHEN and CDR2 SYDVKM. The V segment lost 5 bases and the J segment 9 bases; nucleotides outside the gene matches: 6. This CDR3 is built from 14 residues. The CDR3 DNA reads TGTGCCAGCAGTCAAGGACAGGGGGCTGGTGAGCAGTTCTTC. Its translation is CASSQGQGAGEQFF.

CDR3 bases: TGTGCCAGCAGCTTAGCGTTTGTGGGGGGTCCCGGGGAGCTGTTTTTT. It yields the protein CASSLAFVGGPGELFF. The chain is built from TRBV7-6 and TRBJ2-2, with D tentatively TRBD2 (6 bases). The germline CDR1 and CDR2 sequences are SGHVS and FNYEAQ. CDR3 length equals 16 residues. Trimming stripped 0 bases from V and 6 bases from J, with 14 bases between. The full variable domain, its missing parts supplied by reference TRBV7-6 and TRBJ2-2, is GAGVSQSPRYKVTKRGQDVALRCDPISGHVSLYWYRQALGQGPEFLTYFNYEAQQDKSGLPNDRFSAERPEGSISTLTIQRTEQRDSAMYRCASSLAFVGGPGELFFGEGSRLTVL.

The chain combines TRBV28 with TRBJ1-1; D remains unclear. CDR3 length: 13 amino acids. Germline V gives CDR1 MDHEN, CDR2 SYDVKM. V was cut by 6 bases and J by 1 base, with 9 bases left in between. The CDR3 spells CASSLMRNTEAFF. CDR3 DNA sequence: TGTGCCAGCAGCTTAATGAGGAACACTGAAGCTTTCTTT.

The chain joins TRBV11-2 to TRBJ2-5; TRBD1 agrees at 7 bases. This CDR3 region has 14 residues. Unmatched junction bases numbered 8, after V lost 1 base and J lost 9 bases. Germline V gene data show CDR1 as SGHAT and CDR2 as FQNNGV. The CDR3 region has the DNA TGTGCCAGCAGCTTAGGAGGGGGACAGAAGGCCCAGTACTTC. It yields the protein CASSLGGGQKAQYF.

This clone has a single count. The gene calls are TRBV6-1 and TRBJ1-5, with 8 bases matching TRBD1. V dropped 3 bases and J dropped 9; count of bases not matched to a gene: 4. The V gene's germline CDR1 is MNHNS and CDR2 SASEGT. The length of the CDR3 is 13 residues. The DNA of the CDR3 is TGTGCCAGCAGTGACAGGGGGCTGCGGCCCCAGCATTTT. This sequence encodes CASSDRGLRPQHF.

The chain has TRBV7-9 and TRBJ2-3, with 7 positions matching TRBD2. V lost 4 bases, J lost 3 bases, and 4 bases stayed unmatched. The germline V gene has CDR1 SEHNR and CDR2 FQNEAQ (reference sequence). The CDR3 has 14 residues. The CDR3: CASSSLAVTDTQYF. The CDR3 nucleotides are TGTGCCAGCAGCTCCCTAGCGGTGACAGATACGCAGTATTTT. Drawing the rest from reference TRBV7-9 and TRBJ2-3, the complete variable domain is DTGVSQNPRHKITKRGQNVTFRCDPISEHNRLYWYRQTLGQGPEFLTYFQNEAQLEKSRLLSDRFSAERPKGSFSTLEIQRTEQGDSAMYLCASSSLAVTDTQYFGPGTRLTVL.

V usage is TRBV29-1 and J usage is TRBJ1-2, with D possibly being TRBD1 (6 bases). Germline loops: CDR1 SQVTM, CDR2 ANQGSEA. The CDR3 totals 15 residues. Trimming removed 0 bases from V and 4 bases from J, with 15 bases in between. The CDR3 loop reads CSVEDLGQGSYGYTF. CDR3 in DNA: TGCAGCGTTGAAGATCTAGGGCAGGGGAGCTATGGCTACACCTTC.

The CDR3 protein is CASRRVEGYTF. CDR3 bases: TGTGCCAGCAGGCGCGTAGAGGGCTACACCTTC. V is TRBV7-2 and J is TRBJ1-2; D gene ambiguous. This CDR3 is 11 amino acids long. V lost 6 bases and J 8 bases, leaving 10 bases between the germline ends. Germline values: CDR1 SGHTA, CDR2 FQGNSA.

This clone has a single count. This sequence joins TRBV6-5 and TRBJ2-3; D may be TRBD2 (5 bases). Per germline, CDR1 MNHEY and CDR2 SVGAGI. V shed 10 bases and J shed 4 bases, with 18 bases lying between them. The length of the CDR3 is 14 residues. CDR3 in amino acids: CATRGLVSADTQYF. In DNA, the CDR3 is TGTGCCACCCGAGGGCTGGTTTCCGCAGATACGCAGTATTTT.

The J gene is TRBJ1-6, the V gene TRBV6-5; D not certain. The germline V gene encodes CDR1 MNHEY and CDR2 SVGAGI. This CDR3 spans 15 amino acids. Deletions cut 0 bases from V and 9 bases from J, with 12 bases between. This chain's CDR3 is CASSYSELNRSPLHF. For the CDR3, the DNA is TGTGCCAGCAGTTACTCCGAGTTGAATCGTTCACCCCTCCACTTT.

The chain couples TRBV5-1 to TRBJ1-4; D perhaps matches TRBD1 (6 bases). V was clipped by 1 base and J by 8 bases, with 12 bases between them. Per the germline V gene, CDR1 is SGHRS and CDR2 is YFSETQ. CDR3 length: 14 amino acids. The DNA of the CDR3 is TGCGCCAGCAGCTTGAGTATGGGACAAGAAAAACTGTTTTTT. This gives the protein CASSLSMGQEKLFF.

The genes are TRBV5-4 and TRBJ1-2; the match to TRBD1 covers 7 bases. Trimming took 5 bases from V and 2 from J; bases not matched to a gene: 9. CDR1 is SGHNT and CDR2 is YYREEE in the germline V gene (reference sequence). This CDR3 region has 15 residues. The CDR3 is CASSQYPQGNYGYTF. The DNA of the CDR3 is TGTGCCAGCAGTCAATATCCACAGGGGAACTATGGCTACACCTTC.

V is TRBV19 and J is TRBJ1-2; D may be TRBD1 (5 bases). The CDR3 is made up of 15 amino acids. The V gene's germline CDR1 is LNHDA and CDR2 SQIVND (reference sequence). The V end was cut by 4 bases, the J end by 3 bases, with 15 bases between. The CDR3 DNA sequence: TGTGCCAGTAGTACCGGGGGAGGCGCTTACTATGGCTACACCTTC. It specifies CASSTGGGAYYGYTF.